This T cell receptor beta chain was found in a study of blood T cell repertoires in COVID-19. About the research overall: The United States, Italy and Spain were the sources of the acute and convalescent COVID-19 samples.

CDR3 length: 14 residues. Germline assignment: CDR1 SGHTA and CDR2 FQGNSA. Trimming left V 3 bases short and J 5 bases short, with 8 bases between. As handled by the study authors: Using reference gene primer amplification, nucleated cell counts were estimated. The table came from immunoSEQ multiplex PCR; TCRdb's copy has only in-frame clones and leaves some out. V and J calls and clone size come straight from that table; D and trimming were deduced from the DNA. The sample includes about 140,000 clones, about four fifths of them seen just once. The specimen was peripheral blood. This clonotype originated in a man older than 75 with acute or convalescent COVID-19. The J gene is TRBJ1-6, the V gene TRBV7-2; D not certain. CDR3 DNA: TGTGCCAGCAGCTTTTCGGGGAATAATTCACCCCTCCACTTT. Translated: CASSFSGNNSPLHF.